These 3 T cell receptor beta chains originate from one sample sequenced in a study of vaccination and CD4 T cells after COVID-19. Described treatment: 10-day PBMC culture with coronavirus spike peptide pools or control peptides (ViraFEST assay). Sequence data for DNA of cultured CD4+ T cells were generated by the Oncomine TCR Beta short-read assay. Using its own MiXCR run on the PCR reads, TCRdb lists one record per CDR3 protein. The sample holds around 12,000 distinct CDR3 sequences, 35% to 50% seen once. For these receptors, no antigen is known. Material for sequencing was CD4+ T cells from blood, cultured in vitro. These receptors all come from a human donor who had recovered from COVID-19.

By its share, this clonotype is medium-sized. V is TRBV14 and J is TRBJ2-7, with D possibly being TRBD2 (5 bases). The V and J ends lost 0 bases and 2 bases respectively, with 14 bases between them. The CDR3 spans 16 residues. Germline V gene lookup returns CDR1 SGHDN and CDR2 FVKESK. CDR3 DNA: TGTGCCAGCAGCCAAGAGTCTACTAGTGGTCCCTACGAGCAGTACTTC. Translation: CASSQESTSGPYEQYF.

The sample holds a few counts of this clonotype. The rearrangement uses TRBV10-3 and TRBJ1-5; D is unclear. V gave up 10 bases and J gave up 5 bases, with 15 bases separating them. The CDR3 runs to 13 residues. The germline CDR1 and CDR2 sequences are ENHRY and SYGVKD. The CDR3 here is CATAPYSDQPQHF. In nucleotides, the CDR3 is TGTGCCACCGCGCCCTATTCGGATCAGCCCCAGCATTTT.

This clonotype was counted between two and nine times. This chain links TRBV20-1 with TRBJ1-2; 10 bases fit TRBD1. There are 13 residues in the CDR3. V shed 5 bases, J shed 6 bases, and the junction held 6 bases outside the gene matches. The V gene's germline CDR1 is DFQATT and CDR2 SNEGSKA (reference sequence). CDR3 in DNA: TGCAGTGCTCCCATGACAGGGGGCGATGGCTACACCTTC. Translating it yields CSAPMTGGDGYTF.